Below are 4 T cell receptor beta chains sequenced from a single sample in a study of glioma-infiltrating T cells after dendritic cell vaccination. Noted time point: after dendritic cell vaccination, including at tumor progression/relapse. The assay was immunoSEQ multiplex PCR, and TCRdb's table has in-frame clones only and misses some. The data show 80,000 to 100,000 clones, with about 85% seen just once and roughly 5.3% held by the top ten. This material consisted of blood, taken after dendritic cell vaccination. The receptors originated from a human donor with glioblastoma.

Only a few counts were recorded for this clone. V usage is TRBV19 and J usage is TRBJ2-5, with 10 bases identical to TRBD1. Near its end, the DNA agrees better with TRBJ2-7, so the J call may be wrong. This CDR3 has 15 amino acids. Germline V gene lookup returns CDR1 LNHDA and CDR2 SQIVND (reference sequence). In DNA, the CDR3 is TGTGCCAGCCGGGACAGGGGAGGGTCCTCCTACGAGCAGTACTTC. This sequence encodes CASRDRGGSSYEQYF.

The V gene is TRBV7-2, the J gene TRBJ2-5; TRBD1 might be the D (6 bases). The CDR3 contains 13 residues. V was trimmed by 5 bases and J by 5 bases, leaving 12 bases between them. Germline values: CDR1 SGHTA, CDR2 FQGNSA. The CDR3 DNA sequence: TGTGCCAGCAGCCCACAGGGTGGGGAGACCCAGTACTTC. It encodes CASSPQGGETQYF.

For the CDR3, the DNA is TGCAGCGTTTCCCGGACAGGAGCTTACGAGCAGTACTTC. This gives the protein CSVSRTGAYEQYF. The chain combines TRBV29-1 with TRBJ2-7; TRBD1 matches 7 bases. The CDR3 consists of 13 residues. With 5 bases clipped from V and 4 bases from J, the junction kept 8 bases outside the gene matches. CDR1 is SQVTM and CDR2 is ANQGSEA in the germline V gene.

The CDR3 DNA reads TGTGCCAGCTTCACCGGCCCCAGGGTAGGTGGCTACACCTTC. Protein: CASFTGPRVGGYTF. The chain joins TRBV6-6 to TRBJ1-2; tentatively, D is TRBD1 (5 bases). The V end was cut by 8 bases, the J end by 7 bases, with 20 bases between. This CDR3 spans 14 amino acids. Germline loops: CDR1 MNHNY, CDR2 SVGAGI (reference sequence).